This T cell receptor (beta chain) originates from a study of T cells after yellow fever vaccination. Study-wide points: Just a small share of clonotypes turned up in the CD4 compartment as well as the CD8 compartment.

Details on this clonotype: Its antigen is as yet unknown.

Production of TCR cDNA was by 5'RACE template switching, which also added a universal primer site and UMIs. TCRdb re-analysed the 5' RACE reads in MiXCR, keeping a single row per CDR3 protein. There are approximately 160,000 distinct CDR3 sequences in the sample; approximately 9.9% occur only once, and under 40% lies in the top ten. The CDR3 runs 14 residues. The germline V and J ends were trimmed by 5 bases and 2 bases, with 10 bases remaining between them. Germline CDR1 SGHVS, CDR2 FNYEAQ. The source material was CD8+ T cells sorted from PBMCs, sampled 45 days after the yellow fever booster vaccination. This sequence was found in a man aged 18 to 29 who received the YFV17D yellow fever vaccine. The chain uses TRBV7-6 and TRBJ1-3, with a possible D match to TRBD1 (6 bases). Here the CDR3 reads CASSRGGPGNTIYF. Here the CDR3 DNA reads TGTGCCAGCAGCCGGGGGGGCCCTGGAAACACCATATATTTT.